Given below is one T cell receptor beta chain in context. The source of the sample is a study of blood T cell repertoires in COVID-19. In the study overall: Material from acute and convalescent COVID-19 was sourced from the United States, Italy and Spain. In each case, the material was cDNA or gDNA derived from T cells, B-cell-depleted T cells, or PBMCs.

Germline loops: CDR1 MNHEY, CDR2 SVGAGI. The V gene end was trimmed by 6 bases and the J gene end by 0 bases; junction bases not matched to a gene: 6. The CDR3 is 15 residues long. Per the original data handling: Amplification from reference gene primers served as the basis for estimated nucleated cell counts. TCRdb's copy holds only in-frame clones and misses some; the assay was immunoSEQ multiplex PCR. V and J calls and clone size are given by that table; D and trimming were obtained from the DNA. The table includes about 200,000 clones, 88% detected once. This sequence was found in a young man with active or convalescent COVID-19. V gene TRBV6-5 combines with J gene TRBJ2-3, with 7 bases matching TRBD1. The sample consisted of peripheral blood. CDR3 residues: CASRGQSTSTDTQYF. The CDR3 nucleotides are TGTGCCAGCAGGGGACAGTCCACTAGCACAGATACGCAGTATTTT.